This T cell receptor (beta chain) came from a study of T cell repertoires in cytomegalovirus infection. The CDR3 runs to 13 residues. Between the trimmed V and J ends, which lost 2 bases and 6 bases, there was a span of 7 bases. Germline values: CDR1 SEHNR, CDR2 FQNEAQ (reference sequence). Comment on this clonotype: The antigen is not known.

TCRdb reprocessed the reads via MiXCR and lists one record per CDR3 protein. This sample has some 680,000 distinct CDR3 sequences, with 35% found just once. Overall study findings and caveats: CMV-specific HLA-C-restricted TCR beta clonotypes dominated the ex vivo response.

The TCR sequence derives from a human donor in good health (CMV status not recorded). Some clones in this sample may be carry-over from other donors' samples. The chain combines TRBV7-9 with TRBJ2-2; D ambiguous. The sequenced sample was PBMCs. In DNA, the CDR3 is TGTGCCAGCAGCTTAATAAGCCCCGGGGAGCTGTTTTTT. Its translation: CASSLISPGELFF. Drawing the rest from reference TRBV7-9 and TRBJ2-2, the complete variable domain is DTGVSQNPRHKITKRGQNVTFRCDPISEHNRLYWYRQTLGQGPEFLTYFQNEAQLEKSRLLSDRFSAERPKGSFSTLEIQRTEQGDSAMYLCASSLISPGELFFGEGSRLTVL.